This TCR beta chain is from a study of T cell changes during pregnancy in multiple sclerosis. TCRdb's table, derived via immunoSEQ multiplex PCR, lists solely in-frame clones and lacks some. Of more than 65,000 clones listed, around nine tenths are singletons. Germline values: CDR1 MNHNS, CDR2 SASEGT. The V gene lost 3 bases and the J gene lost 6 bases, with 9 bases spanning the gap. The CDR3 has 13 amino acids. The sequence came from a female donor with multiple sclerosis, enrolled in a pregnancy study. The sample in question was peripheral blood, obtained before pregnancy. The V and J genes are TRBV6-1 and TRBJ1-5; D remains ambiguous. CDR3: CASSDLASQPQHF. The CDR3 DNA reads as TGTGCCAGCAGTGATTTAGCGAGTCAGCCCCAGCATTTT.